The rows below give T cell receptor beta chains drawn from one sample of a study of T cells after yellow fever vaccination. TCRdb reanalysed the 5' RACE reads using MiXCR and keeps one entry per CDR3 protein. The table lists 200,000 to 300,000 distinct CDR3 sequences, over 6.5% of them singletons. Sample: CD4+ T cells sorted from PBMCs, taken on the day of the yellow fever booster vaccination. Receptor source: a man aged 25 to 40 who received the YFV17D yellow fever vaccine. Both conserved end residues are part of each CDR3. D genes are given only for firm matches. The listing skips clone size in some rows; elsewhere it reads once, few, many or a size class.

V: TRBV6-2/TRBV6-3
size: -
length: 16
D: -
J: TRBJ1-6
CDR3: CASRESGTVNNSPLHF
DNA: TGTGCCAGCAGGGAAAGTGGAACAGTCAATAATTCACCCCTCCACTTT

V: TRBV4-3
size: -
length: 16
D: TRBD2
J: TRBJ2-1
CDR3: CASSQGLAGEGYEQFF
DNA: TGCGCCAGCAGCCAGGGACTAGCGGGTGAGGGCTATGAGCAGTTCTTC

V: TRBV7-9
size: -
length: 14
D: -
J: TRBJ2-3
CDR3: CASSLQGSVHTQYF
DNA: TGTGCCAGCAGCTTACAGGGAAGCGTACATACGCAGTATTTT

V: TRBV7-6
size: many
length: 15
D: -
J: TRBJ2-3
CDR3: CASSLALLGTDTQYF
DNA: TGTGCCAGCAGCTTAGCGCTACTAGGGACAGATACGCAGTATTTT

V: TRBV18
size: few
length: 18
D: -
J: TRBJ1-2
CDR3: CASSLQSQRRGSSNGYTF
DNA: TGTGCCAGCTCCCTCCAATCCCAACGAAGGGGGAGCAGTAATGGCTACACCTTC

V: TRBV20-1
size: -
length: 12
D: -
J: TRBJ2-5
CDR3: CSATRQQETQYF
DNA: TGCAGTGCTACACGACAGCAAGAGACCCAGTACTTC

V: TRBV7-8
size: -
length: 13
D: -
J: TRBJ2-1
CDR3: CASSQIGQLGQFF
DNA: TGTGCCAGCAGCCAAATTGGGCAATTGGGGCAGTTCTTC

V: TRBV20-1
size: few
length: 13
D: TRBD2
J: TRBJ2-1
CDR3: CSAPSGTDHEQFF
DNA: TGCAGTGCCCCCAGCGGGACCGACCATGAGCAGTTCTTC

V: TRBV6-1
size: few
length: 15
D: TRBD1
J: TRBJ2-3
CDR3: CASSPPTGKTDTQYF
DNA: TGTGCCAGCAGTCCCCCGACAGGGAAAACAGATACGCAGTATTTT

V: TRBV6-1
size: few
length: 15
D: TRBD2
J: TRBJ2-1
CDR3: CASRSGTSGRPEQFF
DNA: TGTGCCAGCAGGAGCGGGACTAGCGGTCGTCCTGAGCAGTTCTTC

V: TRBV7-2
size: many
length: 15
D: -
J: TRBJ1-2
CDR3: CASSLVQGGNYGYTF
DNA: TGTGCCAGCAGCTTAGTGCAGGGCGGCAACTATGGCTACACCTTC

V: TRBV5-1
size: many
length: 14
D: -
J: TRBJ2-1
CDR3: CASSLWGTNNEQFF
DNA: TGCGCCAGCAGCTTGTGGGGGACCAACAATGAGCAGTTCTTC

V: TRBV11-1
size: many
length: 16
D: TRBD2
J: TRBJ2-3
CDR3: CASSQGVFLAGDTQYF
DNA: TGTGCCAGCAGTCAGGGCGTATTCCTAGCGGGCGATACGCAGTATTTT

V: TRBV11-1
size: few
length: 18
D: TRBD2
J: TRBJ2-1
CDR3: CASSRRTSGSFSNNEQFF
DNA: TGTGCCAGCAGCCGCCGGACTAGCGGGAGCTTCTCAAACAATGAGCAGTTCTTC

V: TRBV28
size: -
length: 12
D: -
J: TRBJ2-5
CDR3: CATAGNQETQYF
DNA: TGTGCCACCGCTGGGAACCAAGAGACCCAGTACTTC

V: TRBV20-1
size: -
length: 13
D: -
J: TRBJ2-3
CDR3: CSATRARADTQYF
DNA: TGCAGTGCTACAAGAGCCCGCGCAGATACGCAGTATTTT

V: TRBV20-1
size: few
length: 14
D: -
J: TRBJ1-5
CDR3: CSASRGVGLEPQHF
DNA: TGCAGTGCTAGTCGGGGGGTTGGCTTAGAGCCCCAGCATTTT

V: TRBV5-4
size: -
length: 15
D: -
J: TRBJ2-7
CDR3: CASRADRDRAYEQYF
DNA: TGTGCCAGCAGGGCCGACAGAGATCGGGCCTACGAGCAGTACTTC

V: TRBV20-1
size: -
length: 13
D: -
J: TRBJ1-2
CDR3: CSASDLRHYGYTF
DNA: TGCAGTGCTAGCGACCTTCGCCACTATGGCTACACCTTC

V: TRBV6-1
size: -
length: 17
D: TRBD2
J: TRBJ2-5
CDR3: CASSDIAGGVVVETQYF
DNA: TGTGCCAGCAGTGACATAGCGGGAGGAGTTGTCGTAGAGACCCAGTACTTC

V: TRBV10-1
size: -
length: 16
D: -
J: TRBJ2-1
CDR3: CASSEKVGGSYNEQFF
DNA: TGCGCCAGCAGTGAGAAGGTTGGGGGTTCCTACAATGAGCAGTTCTTC

V: TRBV6-4
size: many
length: 15
D: TRBD2
J: TRBJ2-7
CDR3: CASSSVAGGSYEQYF
DNA: TGTGCCAGCAGTAGTGTAGCGGGAGGCTCCTACGAGCAGTACTTC

V: TRBV27
size: many
length: 13
D: -
J: TRBJ2-5
CDR3: CASSPQGKETQYF
DNA: TGTGCCAGCAGTCCTCAGGGTAAAGAGACCCAGTACTTC

V: TRBV20-1
size: few
length: 15
D: -
J: TRBJ2-5
CDR3: CSATRGSGPQETQYF
DNA: TGCAGTGCTACCCGGGGTAGCGGTCCTCAAGAGACCCAGTACTTC

V: TRBV12-5
size: few
length: 12
D: TRBD2
J: TRBJ2-1
CDR3: CASGLVGTIVVF
DNA: TGTGCTAGTGGTTTGGTAGGGACTATAGTTGTGTTC

V: TRBV7-2
size: few
length: 15
D: -
J: TRBJ2-1
CDR3: CASSYYGPSYNEQFF
DNA: TGTGCCAGCAGCTACTATGGACCGTCCTACAATGAGCAGTTCTTC

V: TRBV25-1
size: few
length: 13
D: -
J: TRBJ2-1
CDR3: CASSGGTYNEQFF
DNA: TGTGCCAGCAGTGGGGGGACCTACAATGAGCAGTTCTTC

V: TRBV9
size: many
length: 13
D: -
J: TRBJ2-2
CDR3: CASSATNTGELFF
DNA: TGTGCCAGCAGCGCAACGAACACCGGGGAGCTGTTTTTT

V: TRBV11-2
size: -
length: 14
D: -
J: TRBJ2-1
CDR3: CASSLIILTNEQFF
DNA: TGTGCCAGCAGCTTAATTATCCTGACTAATGAGCAGTTCTTC

V: TRBV9
size: -
length: 15
D: -
J: TRBJ1-4
CDR3: CASSPSGGTGEKLFF
DNA: TGTGCCAGCAGCCCCTCGGGAGGAACGGGCGAAAAACTGTTTTTT

V: TRBV28
size: -
length: 14
D: -
J: TRBJ2-7
CDR3: CASSSGQLAYEQYF
DNA: TGTGCCAGCAGTTCCGGACAGTTAGCCTACGAGCAGTACTTC

V: TRBV7-2
size: few
length: 13
D: TRBD2
J: TRBJ2-1
CDR3: CASSLGEGREQFF
DNA: TGTGCCAGCAGCTTGGGGGAGGGAAGAGAGCAGTTCTTC

V: TRBV11-2
size: many
length: 15
D: TRBD2
J: TRBJ2-7
CDR3: CASSLLSGKVGEQYF
DNA: TGTGCCAGCAGCTTACTCAGCGGGAAAGTAGGCGAGCAGTACTTC

V: TRBV5-1
size: many
length: 18
D: TRBD2
J: TRBJ2-5
CDR3: CASSPGGLAGGSQETQYF
DNA: TGCGCCAGCAGCCCCGGGGGGCTAGCGGGAGGGTCCCAAGAGACCCAGTACTTC

V: TRBV10-3
size: few
length: 14
D: -
J: TRBJ2-7
CDR3: CAISGRQGGDEQYF
DNA: TGTGCCATCAGTGGAAGGCAGGGGGGGGACGAGCAGTACTTC

V: TRBV25-1
size: many
length: 15
D: TRBD1
J: TRBJ1-2
CDR3: CASSGLRQGNYGYTF
DNA: TGTGCCAGCAGTGGCCTGCGACAGGGGAACTATGGCTACACCTTC

V: TRBV4-3
size: -
length: 13
D: TRBD2
J: TRBJ2-7
CDR3: CASSQDTGGEQYF
DNA: TGCGCCAGCAGCCAAGATACGGGAGGCGAGCAGTACTTC

V: TRBV5-4
size: few
length: 16
D: TRBD2
J: TRBJ2-7
CDR3: CASSLGLAGASYEQYF
DNA: TGTGCCAGCAGCTTGGGACTAGCGGGAGCCTCCTACGAGCAGTACTTC

V: TRBV7-2
size: few
length: 14
D: -
J: TRBJ2-7
CDR3: CASSLFIGSYEQYF
DNA: TGTGCCAGCAGCTTATTTATCGGCTCCTACGAGCAGTACTTC

V: TRBV12-3/TRBV12-4
size: -
length: 15
D: -
J: TRBJ1-2
CDR3: CASGPRAGAGYGYTF
DNA: TGTGCCAGCGGTCCTCGGGCGGGGGCCGGCTATGGCTACACCTTC

V: TRBV11-2
size: many
length: 13
D: -
J: TRBJ1-4
CDR3: CASSLVTNEKLFF
DNA: TGTGCCAGCAGCCTCGTAACTAATGAAAAACTGTTTTTT

V: TRBV5-1
size: few
length: 14
D: -
J: TRBJ2-7
CDR3: CASSLDGTSGEQYF
DNA: TGCGCCAGCAGCTTGGACGGGACCTCGGGAGAGCAGTACTTC

V: TRBV29-1
size: many
length: 14
D: TRBD2
J: TRBJ2-7
CDR3: CSVTAGLGFYEQYF
DNA: TGCAGCGTTACAGCGGGACTAGGATTCTACGAGCAGTACTTC

V: TRBV5-4
size: -
length: 15
D: TRBD2
J: TRBJ2-1
CDR3: CASSQPGTRNNEQFF
DNA: TGTGCCAGCAGCCAACCCGGGACTAGAAACAATGAGCAGTTCTTC

V: TRBV7-8
size: -
length: 15
D: -
J: TRBJ1-5
CDR3: CASSLAGESNQPQHF
DNA: TGTGCCAGCAGCTTAGCGGGAGAGAGCAATCAGCCCCAGCATTTT

V: TRBV3-1
size: -
length: 12
D: -
J: TRBJ2-7
CDR3: CASSLLYYEQYF
DNA: TGTGCCAGCAGCCTGCTTTATTACGAGCAGTACTTC

V: TRBV28
size: many
length: 13
D: -
J: TRBJ2-1
CDR3: CASGLASYNEQFF
DNA: TGTGCCAGCGGGCTAGCGAGCTACAATGAGCAGTTCTTC

V: TRBV5-1
size: many
length: 15
D: TRBD2
J: TRBJ2-7
CDR3: CASSPSVAGGYEQYF
DNA: TGCGCCAGCAGCCCCTCTGTAGCGGGAGGATACGAGCAGTACTTC

V: TRBV11-2
size: many
length: 18
D: TRBD2
J: TRBJ2-2
CDR3: CASSLGPSGRANTGELFF
DNA: TGTGCCAGCAGCTTAGGTCCTAGCGGGAGGGCCAACACCGGGGAGCTGTTTTTT

V: TRBV20-1
size: many
length: 12
D: -
J: TRBJ2-4
CDR3: CSARFGGNIQYF
DNA: TGCAGTGCTAGATTCGGGGGTAACATTCAGTACTTC

V: TRBV23-1
size: few
length: 14
D: TRBD2
J: TRBJ2-7
CDR3: CASSQSPAGFEQYF
DNA: TGCGCCAGCAGTCAATCCCCAGCGGGATTCGAGCAGTACTTC

V: TRBV12-3/TRBV12-4
size: -
length: 16
D: TRBD2
J: TRBJ2-3
CDR3: CASSRGREPYTDTQYF
DNA: TGTGCCAGCAGCCGAGGGAGGGAGCCATACACAGATACGCAGTATTTT

V: TRBV15
size: many
length: 16
D: TRBD2
J: TRBJ2-1
CDR3: CATSRGATSGYNEQFF
DNA: TGTGCCACCAGCAGAGGGGCTACTAGCGGTTACAATGAGCAGTTCTTC

V: TRBV20-1
size: few
length: 13
D: -
J: TRBJ1-6
CDR3: CSARSEPNSPLHF
DNA: TGCAGTGCTAGGTCAGAACCGAATTCACCCCTCCACTTT